This T cell receptor (beta chain) was identified during a study of blood T cell repertoires in COVID-19. Looking at the study overall: Sources were T cells, B-cell-depleted T cells, or PBMCs; the material itself was cDNA or gDNA.

In the source study's methods: Amplifying reference gene primers gave estimates of nucleated cell counts. Measured with immunoSEQ multiplex PCR; TCRdb has only the in-frame clones, and not every one. V and J calls and clone size are copied from that table; D and trimming were computed from the DNA. The sample contains about 58,000 clones, about nine tenths of which appear only once. From germline, CDR1 is SGHNT and CDR2 YENEEA. The CDR3 covers 13 residues. V shed 5 bases and J 4 bases; nucleotides not matched to a gene: 0. Sequencing used peripheral blood. The sequence came from a woman aged 70-85 years with active COVID-19. The V gene is TRBV11-3, the J gene TRBJ2-5; 11 bases map to TRBD2. In DNA form, the CDR3 reads TGTGCCAGCAGCGGACTAGCGGGAGAGACCCAGTACTTC. This translates into CASSGLAGETQYF.